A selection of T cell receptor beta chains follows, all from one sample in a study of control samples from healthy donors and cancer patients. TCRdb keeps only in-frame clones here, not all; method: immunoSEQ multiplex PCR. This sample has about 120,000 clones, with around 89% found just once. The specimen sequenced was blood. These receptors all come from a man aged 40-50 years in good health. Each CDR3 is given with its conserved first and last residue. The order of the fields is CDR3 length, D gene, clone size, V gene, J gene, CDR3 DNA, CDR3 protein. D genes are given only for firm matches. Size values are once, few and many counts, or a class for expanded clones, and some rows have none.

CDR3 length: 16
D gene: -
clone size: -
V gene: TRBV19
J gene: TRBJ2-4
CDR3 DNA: TGTGCCAGTAGTATAGTTCCGGGGAATTTTAGGGACATTCAGTACTTC
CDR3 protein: CASSIVPGNFRDIQYF

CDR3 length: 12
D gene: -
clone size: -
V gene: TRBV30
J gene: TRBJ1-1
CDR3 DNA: TGTGCCTGGAGTGAATCAGGGATGAGAGCTTTCTTT
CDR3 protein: CAWSESGMRAFF

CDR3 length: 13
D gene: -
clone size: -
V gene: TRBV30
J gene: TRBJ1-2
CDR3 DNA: TGTGCCTGGAGCTTGGGGATTAACTATGGCTACACCTTC
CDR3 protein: CAWSLGINYGYTF

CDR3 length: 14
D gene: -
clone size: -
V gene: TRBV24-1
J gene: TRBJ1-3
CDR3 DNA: TGTGCCACCAGCCCCTCGGGGTCCGGAAACACCATATATTTT
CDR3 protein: CATSPSGSGNTIYF

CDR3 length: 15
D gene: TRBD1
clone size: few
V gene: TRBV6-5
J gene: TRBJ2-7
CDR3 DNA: TGTGCCAGCACCCCGGGGACAGGCCAATCCTACGAGCAGTACTTC
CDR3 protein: CASTPGTGQSYEQYF

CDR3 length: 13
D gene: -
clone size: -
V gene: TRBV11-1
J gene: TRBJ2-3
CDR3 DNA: TGTGCCAGCAGCTTTTCGGATGGACAGCTGCAGTATTTT
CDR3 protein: CASSFSDGQLQYF

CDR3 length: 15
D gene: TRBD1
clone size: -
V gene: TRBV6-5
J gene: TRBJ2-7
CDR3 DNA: TGTGCCAGCAATACAGGGGGCGCGGGTACCTACGAGCAGTACTTC
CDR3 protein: CASNTGGAGTYEQYF

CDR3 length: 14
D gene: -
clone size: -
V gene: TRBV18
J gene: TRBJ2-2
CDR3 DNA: TGTGCCAGCTCATCGGGACCCCACACCGGGGAGCTGTTTTTT
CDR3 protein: CASSSGPHTGELFF

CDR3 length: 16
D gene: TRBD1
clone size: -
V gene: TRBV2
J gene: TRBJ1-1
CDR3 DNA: TGTGCCAGCAGCCCGGGAGGGACAGGGAGGGGAACTGAAGCTTTCTTT
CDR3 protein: CASSPGGTGRGTEAFF

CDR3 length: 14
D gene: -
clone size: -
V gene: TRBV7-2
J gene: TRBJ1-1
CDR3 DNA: TGTGCCAGCAGCCCTAATGGGAGAAACACTGAAGCTTTCTTT
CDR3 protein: CASSPNGRNTEAFF

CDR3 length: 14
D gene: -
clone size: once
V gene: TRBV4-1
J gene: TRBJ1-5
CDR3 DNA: TGCGCCAGCAGCCTAAGGGACAGCAATCAGCCCCAGCATTTT
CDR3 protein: CASSLRDSNQPQHF

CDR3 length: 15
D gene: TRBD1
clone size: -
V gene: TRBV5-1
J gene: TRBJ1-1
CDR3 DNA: TGCGCCAGCAGCTTAGACGGACAGGGGAACACTGAAGCTTTCTTT
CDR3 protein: CASSLDGQGNTEAFF

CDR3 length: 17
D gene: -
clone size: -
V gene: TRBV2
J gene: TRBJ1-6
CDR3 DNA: TGTGCCAGCAGTGAATCGAGGGGTAGCTCCTATAATTCACCCCTCCACTTT
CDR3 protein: CASSESRGSSYNSPLHF

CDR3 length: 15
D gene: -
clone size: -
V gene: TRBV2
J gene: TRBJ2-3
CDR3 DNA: TGTGCCAGCAGAAAACAGGGTTTAAGGGCAGATACGCAGTATTTT
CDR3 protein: CASRKQGLRADTQYF

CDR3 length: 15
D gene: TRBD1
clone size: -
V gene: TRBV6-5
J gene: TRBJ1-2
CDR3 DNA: TGTGCCAGCAGTTACTCGACAGGGGTTAGCTATGGCTACACCTTC
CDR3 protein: CASSYSTGVSYGYTF

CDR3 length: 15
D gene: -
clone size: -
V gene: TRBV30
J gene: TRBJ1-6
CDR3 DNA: TGTGCCTGGAGTCCCACGACAGCAGCCAATTCACCCCTCCACTTT
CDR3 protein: CAWSPTTAANSPLHF

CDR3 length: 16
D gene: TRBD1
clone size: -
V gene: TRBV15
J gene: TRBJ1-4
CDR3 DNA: TGTGCCACCAGCAGTATCTCCGGGACAGGGCATGAAAAACTGTTTTTT
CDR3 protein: CATSSISGTGHEKLFF

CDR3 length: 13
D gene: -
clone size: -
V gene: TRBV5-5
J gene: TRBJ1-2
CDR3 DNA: TGTGCCAGCAGCTTACAAGGCTTTTATGGCTACACCTTC
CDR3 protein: CASSLQGFYGYTF

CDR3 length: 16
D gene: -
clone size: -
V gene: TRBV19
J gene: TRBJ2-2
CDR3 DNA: TGTGCCAGTAGTACCACGAGCACAGTTTACACCGGGGAGCTGTTTTTT
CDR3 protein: CASSTTSTVYTGELFF

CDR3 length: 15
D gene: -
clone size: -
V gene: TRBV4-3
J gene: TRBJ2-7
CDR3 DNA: TGCGCCAGCAGCCAAGAGATCGGCAGGGTAGGAGAGCAGTACTTC
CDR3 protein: CASSQEIGRVGEQYF

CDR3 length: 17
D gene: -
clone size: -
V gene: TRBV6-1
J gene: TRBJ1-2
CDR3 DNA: TGTGCCAGCAGTGAAACTACAGTACCCGGCCCTGTCTATGGCTACACCTTC
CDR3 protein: CASSETTVPGPVYGYTF

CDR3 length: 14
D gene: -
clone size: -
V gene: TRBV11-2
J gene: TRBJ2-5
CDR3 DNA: TGTGCCAGCAGCAAATACAGGGAGGACGAGACCCAGTACTTC
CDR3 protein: CASSKYREDETQYF

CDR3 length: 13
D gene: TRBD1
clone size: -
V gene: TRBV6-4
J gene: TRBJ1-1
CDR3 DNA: TGTGCCAGCTCCGGGACAGTCTACACTGAAGCTTTCTTT
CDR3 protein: CASSGTVYTEAFF

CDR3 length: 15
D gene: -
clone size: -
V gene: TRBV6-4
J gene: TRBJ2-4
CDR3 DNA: TGTGCCAGCAGTCAGGGGAGCGGGGAACTAAACATTCAGTACTTC
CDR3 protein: CASSQGSGELNIQYF

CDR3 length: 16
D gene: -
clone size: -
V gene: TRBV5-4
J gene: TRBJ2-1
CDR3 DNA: TGTGCCAGCAGCTTGGGACGGGGGAGCTCCTACAATGAGCAGTTCTTC
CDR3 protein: CASSLGRGSSYNEQFF

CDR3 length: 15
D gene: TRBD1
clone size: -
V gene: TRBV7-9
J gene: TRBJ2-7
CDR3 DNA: TGTGCCAGCAGCTTAATAAGGACAGGGAGAGAAGAGCAGTACTTC
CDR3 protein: CASSLIRTGREEQYF

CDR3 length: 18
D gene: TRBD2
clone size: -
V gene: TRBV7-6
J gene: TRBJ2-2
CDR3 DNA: TGTGCCAGCAGCCCCACACCCCGAAGGGGAGCGGGGAGCGGGGAGCTGTTTTTT
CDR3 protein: CASSPTPRRGAGSGELFF

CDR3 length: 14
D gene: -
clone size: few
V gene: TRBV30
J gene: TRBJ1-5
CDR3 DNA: TGTGCCTGGAAACCCACAGGGACCAATCAGCCCCAGCATTTT
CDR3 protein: CAWKPTGTNQPQHF

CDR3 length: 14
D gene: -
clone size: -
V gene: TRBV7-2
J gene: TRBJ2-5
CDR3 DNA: TGTGCCAGCAGCTTAGACAGGGCGCAAGAGACCCAGTACTTC
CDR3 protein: CASSLDRAQETQYF

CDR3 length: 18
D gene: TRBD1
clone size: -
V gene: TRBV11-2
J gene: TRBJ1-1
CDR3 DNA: TGTGCCAGCAGCTTACCCACAGGGGACCTTTTCATGAACACTGAAGCTTTCTTT
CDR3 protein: CASSLPTGDLFMNTEAFF

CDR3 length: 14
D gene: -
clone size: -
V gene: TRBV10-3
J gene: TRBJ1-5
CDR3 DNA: TGTGCCATCAGGGAGACTGGCGGCAATCAGCCCCAGCATTTT
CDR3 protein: CAIRETGGNQPQHF

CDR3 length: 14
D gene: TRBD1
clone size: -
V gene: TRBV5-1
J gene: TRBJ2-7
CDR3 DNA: TGCGCCAGCAGCCGGAGGCAGGGGGCGGAAGAGCAGTACTTC
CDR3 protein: CASSRRQGAEEQYF

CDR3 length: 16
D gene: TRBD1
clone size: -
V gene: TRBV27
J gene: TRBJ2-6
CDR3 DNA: TGTGCCAGCAGTCCCTGGACAGGGACCGGGGCCAACGTCCTGACTTTC
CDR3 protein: CASSPWTGTGANVLTF

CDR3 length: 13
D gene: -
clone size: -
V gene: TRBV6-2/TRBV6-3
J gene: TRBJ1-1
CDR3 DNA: TGTGCCAGCAGCCTAACAGGGCGGACTGAAGCTTTCTTT
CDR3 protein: CASSLTGRTEAFF

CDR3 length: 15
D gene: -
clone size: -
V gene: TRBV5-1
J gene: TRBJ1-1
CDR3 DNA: TGCGCCAGCAGCTTGCGGGCAGGGATAAACACTGAAGCTTTCTTT
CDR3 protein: CASSLRAGINTEAFF

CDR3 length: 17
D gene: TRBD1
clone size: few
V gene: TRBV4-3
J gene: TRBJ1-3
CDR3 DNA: TGCGCCAGCAGCGATAATCCGGGACAGATTTTTGGAAACACCATATATTTT
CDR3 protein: CASSDNPGQIFGNTIYF

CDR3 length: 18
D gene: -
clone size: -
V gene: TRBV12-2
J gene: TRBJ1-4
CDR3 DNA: TGTGCAAGTCGCTCTTATACCCTCACAGACAGGGTAAATGAAAAACTGTTTTTT
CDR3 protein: CASRSYTLTDRVNEKLFF